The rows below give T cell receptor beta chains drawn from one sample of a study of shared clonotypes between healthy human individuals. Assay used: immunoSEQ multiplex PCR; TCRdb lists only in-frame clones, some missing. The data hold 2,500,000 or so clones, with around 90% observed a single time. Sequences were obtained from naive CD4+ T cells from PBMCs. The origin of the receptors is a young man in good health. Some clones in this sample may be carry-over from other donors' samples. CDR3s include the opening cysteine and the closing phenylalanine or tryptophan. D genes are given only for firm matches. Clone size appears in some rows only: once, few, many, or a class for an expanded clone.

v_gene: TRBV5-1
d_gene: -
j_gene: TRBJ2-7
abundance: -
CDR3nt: TGCGCCAGCAGCTTGGCCGGCGGTGCGGAGCAGTACTTC
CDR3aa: CASSLAGGAEQYF

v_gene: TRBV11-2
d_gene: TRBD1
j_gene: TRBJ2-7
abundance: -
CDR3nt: TGTGCCAGCAGCTTACTGCTACAGGGGAGCGAGCAGTACTTC
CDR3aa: CASSLLLQGSEQYF

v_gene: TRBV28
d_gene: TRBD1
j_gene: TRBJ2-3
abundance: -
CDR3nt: TGTGCCAGCAAACAAGGGGACAGGAGAACAGATACGCAGTATTTT
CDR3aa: CASKQGDRRTDTQYF

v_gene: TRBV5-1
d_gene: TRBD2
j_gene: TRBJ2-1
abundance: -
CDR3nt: TGCGCCAGCAGCTCCGGACTAGCGGGAGGGTACAATGAGCAGTTCTTC
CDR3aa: CASSSGLAGGYNEQFF

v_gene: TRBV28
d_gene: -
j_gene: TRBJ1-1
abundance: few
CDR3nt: TGTGCCAGCATGGGGACTCGGGGAACTGAAGCTTTCTTT
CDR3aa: CASMGTRGTEAFF

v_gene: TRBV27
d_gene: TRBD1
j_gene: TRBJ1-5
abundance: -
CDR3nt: TGTGCCAGCAGTCCGAGGACAGGGGCGATCTTTCAGCCCCAGCATTTT
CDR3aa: CASSPRTGAIFQPQHF

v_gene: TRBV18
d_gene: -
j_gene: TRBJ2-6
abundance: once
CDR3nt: TGTGCCAGCTCCCGGTCGTCCTACTACGGGGCCAACGTCCTGACTTTC
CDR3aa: CASSRSSYYGANVLTF

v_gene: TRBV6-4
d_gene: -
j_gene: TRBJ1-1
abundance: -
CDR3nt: TGTGCCAGCAGTACAAATGGCTACGACGGACGGGCGAACACTGAAGCTTTCTTT
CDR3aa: CASSTNGYDGRANTEAFF

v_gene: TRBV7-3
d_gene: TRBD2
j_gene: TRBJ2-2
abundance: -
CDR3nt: TGTGCCAGCAGCTGGACTAGTGGCACCGGGGAGCTGTTTTTT
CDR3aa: CASSWTSGTGELFF

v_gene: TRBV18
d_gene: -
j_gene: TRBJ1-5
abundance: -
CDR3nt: TGTGCCAGCTCACCAGTGGGGGCGAGAGGGATTCAGCCCCAGCATTTT
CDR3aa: CASSPVGARGIQPQHF

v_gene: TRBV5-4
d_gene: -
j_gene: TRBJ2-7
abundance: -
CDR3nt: TGTGCCAGCAGCTTGGTCACGACGGCTGTCGAGCAGTACTTC
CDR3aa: CASSLVTTAVEQYF

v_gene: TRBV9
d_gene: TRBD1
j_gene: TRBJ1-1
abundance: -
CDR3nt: TGTGCCAGCAGCGTCGGGACAGGGGGGACTGAAGCTTTCTTT
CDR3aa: CASSVGTGGTEAFF

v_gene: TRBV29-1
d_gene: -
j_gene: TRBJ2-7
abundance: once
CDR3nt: TGCAGCGTTGATTTAGCCCCCGGGACTCCGGAGTACTTC
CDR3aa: CSVDLAPGTPEYF

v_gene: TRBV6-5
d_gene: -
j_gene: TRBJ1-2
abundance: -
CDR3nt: TGTGCCAGCAGTGCGTCAGGGGCAGGCGGCTACACCTTC
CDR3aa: CASSASGAGGYTF

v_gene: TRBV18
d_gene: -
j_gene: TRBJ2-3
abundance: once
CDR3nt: TGTGCCAGCTCACCACTGGCAGGGACAGATACGCAGTATTTT
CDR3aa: CASSPLAGTDTQYF

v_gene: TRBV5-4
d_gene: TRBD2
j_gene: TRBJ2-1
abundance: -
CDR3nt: TGTGCCAGCAGCTCCGGGACTAGCGGGAAGATTGAGCAGTTCTTC
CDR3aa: CASSSGTSGKIEQFF

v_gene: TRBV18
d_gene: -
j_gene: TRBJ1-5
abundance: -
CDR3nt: TGTGCCAGCTCACCACAGGGGAAACAGCCCCAGCATTTT
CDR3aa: CASSPQGKQPQHF

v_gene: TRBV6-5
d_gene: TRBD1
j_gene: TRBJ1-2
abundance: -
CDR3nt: TGTGCCAGCAGTTCCGGACAGGGGGCGCGAGGCTACACCTTC
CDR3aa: CASSSGQGARGYTF

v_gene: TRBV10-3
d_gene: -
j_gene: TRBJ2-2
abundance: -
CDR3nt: TGTGCCAGCAGTGAACAAGGGGCCACCGGGGAGCTGTTTTTT
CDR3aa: CASSEQGATGELFF

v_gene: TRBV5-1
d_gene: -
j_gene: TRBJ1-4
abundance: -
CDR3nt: TGCGCCAGCAGCTTGGACCCAACGAGTGAAAAACTGTTTTTT
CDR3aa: CASSLDPTSEKLFF

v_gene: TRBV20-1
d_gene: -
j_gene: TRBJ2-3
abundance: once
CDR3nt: TGCAGTGCTGGCCCTCGGGATACGCAGTATTTT
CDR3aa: CSAGPRDTQYF

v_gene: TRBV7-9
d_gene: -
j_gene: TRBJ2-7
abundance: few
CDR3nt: TGTGCCAGCAGCCGGACAGTGAACGAGCAGTACTTC
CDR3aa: CASSRTVNEQYF

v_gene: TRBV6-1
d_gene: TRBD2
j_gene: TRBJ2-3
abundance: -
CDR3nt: TGTGCCAGCGAACTAGCGGGAGTTTGGGGCAAGTATTTT
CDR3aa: CASELAGVWGKYF

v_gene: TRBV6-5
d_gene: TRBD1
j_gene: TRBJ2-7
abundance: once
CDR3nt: TGTGCCAGCAGTTGGACAGGGCCCCTCGCCTACGAGCAGTACTTC
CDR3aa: CASSWTGPLAYEQYF

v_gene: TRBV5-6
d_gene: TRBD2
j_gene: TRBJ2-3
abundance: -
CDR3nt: TGTGCCAGCAGCTCCTTAGCGGGTCCAGATACGCAGTATTTT
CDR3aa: CASSSLAGPDTQYF

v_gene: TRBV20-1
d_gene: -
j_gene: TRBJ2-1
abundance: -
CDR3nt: TGCAGTGGCCCAAATGAGCAGTTCTTC
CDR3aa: CSGPNEQFF

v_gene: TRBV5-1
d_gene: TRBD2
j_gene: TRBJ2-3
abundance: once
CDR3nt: TGCGCCAGCAGCTTGGCCTCCCTAGCGGGGTCAACAGATACGCAGTATTTT
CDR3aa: CASSLASLAGSTDTQYF

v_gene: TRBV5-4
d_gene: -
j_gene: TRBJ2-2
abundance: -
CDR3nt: TGTGCCAGCAGCTTGGCGGCCGGGGAGCTGTTTTTT
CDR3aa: CASSLAAGELFF

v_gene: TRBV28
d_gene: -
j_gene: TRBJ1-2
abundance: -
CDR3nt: TGTGCCAGCAGTCAAAAAGCTAACTATGGCTACACCTTC
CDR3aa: CASSQKANYGYTF

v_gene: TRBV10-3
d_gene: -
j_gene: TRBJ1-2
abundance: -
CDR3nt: TGTGCCATCAGTGAGTCGTTCGGGCCGGGAGGCTACACCTTC
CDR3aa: CAISESFGPGGYTF

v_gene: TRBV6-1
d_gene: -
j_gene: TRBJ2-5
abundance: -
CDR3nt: TGTGCCAGCAGACCGCTCTTGGGCCAAGAGACCCAGTACTTC
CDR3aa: CASRPLLGQETQYF

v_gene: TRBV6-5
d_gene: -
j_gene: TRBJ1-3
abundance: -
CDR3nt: TGTGCCAGCAGTCCTGGGACGGATGGAAACACCATATATTTT
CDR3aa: CASSPGTDGNTIYF

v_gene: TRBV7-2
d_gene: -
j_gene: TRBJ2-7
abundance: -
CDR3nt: TGTGCCAGCAGCTTAGGGATCACAGGTTCCGAGCAGTACTTC
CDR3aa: CASSLGITGSEQYF

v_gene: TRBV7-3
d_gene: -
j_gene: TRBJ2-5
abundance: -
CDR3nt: TGTGCCAGCAGCTCTAGTTCGGGGGAGACCCAGTACTTC
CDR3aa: CASSSSSGETQYF

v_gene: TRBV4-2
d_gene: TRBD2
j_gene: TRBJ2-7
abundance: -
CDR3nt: TGTGCCAGCAGCCAAGAACCTTCTGGGACTAGCGGGAGGTCCTACGAGCAGTACTTC
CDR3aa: CASSQEPSGTSGRSYEQYF

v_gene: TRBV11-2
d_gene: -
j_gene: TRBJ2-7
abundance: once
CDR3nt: TGTGCCAGCAGCCACCGATCTGGTGGCCCCGTTGACGAGCAGTACTTC
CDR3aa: CASSHRSGGPVDEQYF

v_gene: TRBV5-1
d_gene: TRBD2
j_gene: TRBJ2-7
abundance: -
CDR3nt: TGCGCCAGCAGCCCCGGTGGGCTAGCGGGAGAGTCCTACGAGCAGTACTTC
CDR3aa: CASSPGGLAGESYEQYF

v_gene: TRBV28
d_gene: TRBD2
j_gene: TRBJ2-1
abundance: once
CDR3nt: TGTGCCAGCAGCCGGCCGGCTAGCGGGAGTGGCAATGAGCAGTTCTTC
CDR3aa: CASSRPASGSGNEQFF

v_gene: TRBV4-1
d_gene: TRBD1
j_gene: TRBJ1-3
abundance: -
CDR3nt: TGCGCCAGCAGCCAGCGAACAGGGGCCGCGACAAACACCATATATTTT
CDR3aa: CASSQRTGAATNTIYF

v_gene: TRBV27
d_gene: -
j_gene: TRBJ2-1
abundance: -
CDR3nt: TGTGCCAGCACCCTTTTCGGACTGAGGAGTGAGCAGTTCTTC
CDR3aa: CASTLFGLRSEQFF

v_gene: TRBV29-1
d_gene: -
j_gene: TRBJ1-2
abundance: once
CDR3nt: TGCAGCGTTGAAGGGGGGCCGAGGCGGGACTATGGCTACACCTTC
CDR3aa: CSVEGGPRRDYGYTF

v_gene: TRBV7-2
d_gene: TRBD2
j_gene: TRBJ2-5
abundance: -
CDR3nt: TGTGCCAGCAGCCGGAGGACTAGCGGGGCGGCAGAGACCCAGTACTTC
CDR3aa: CASSRRTSGAAETQYF

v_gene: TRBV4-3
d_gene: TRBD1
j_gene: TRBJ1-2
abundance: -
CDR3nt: TGCGCCAGCAGCCATGGATTCGGGACAGAGTATGGCTACACCTTC
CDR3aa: CASSHGFGTEYGYTF

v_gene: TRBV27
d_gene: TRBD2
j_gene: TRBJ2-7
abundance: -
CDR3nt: TGTGCCAGCAGTACTTCTAGGACTAGCGGCTCCTACGAGCAGTACTTC
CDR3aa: CASSTSRTSGSYEQYF

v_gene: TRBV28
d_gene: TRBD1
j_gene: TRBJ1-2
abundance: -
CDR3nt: TGTGCCAGCAGTCCCCTCCGGGACAGGGCCAACTATGGCTACACCTTC
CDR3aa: CASSPLRDRANYGYTF

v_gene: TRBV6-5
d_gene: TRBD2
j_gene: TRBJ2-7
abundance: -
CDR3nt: TGTGCCAGCAGGCCGGGACTAGCGGTCCCGAAGCAGTACTTC
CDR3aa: CASRPGLAVPKQYF